A single sample gave rise to the 14 T cell receptor beta chains below, sequenced in a study of T cells in Graves' hyperthyroidism and ophthalmopathy. RNA transcripts yielded amplified TCR beta CDR3 regions. Researchers ran a first-round RT-PCR on the TCR CDR3 using the HTBI primer set. TCRdb re-analysed the multiplex PCR reads in MiXCR, keeping a single row per CDR3 protein. The data hold around 190,000 distinct CDR3 sequences, with less than 20% observed a single time. The sample was blood. The source is a woman between 45 and 65 years old with Graves' hyperthyroidism.

This chain links TRBV5-5 with TRBJ2-2, with TRBD1 identical over 7 bases. With V trimmed by 2 bases and J by 4 bases, 5 bases remained unmatched. The germline gives CDR1 SGHKS, CDR2 YYEKEE (reference sequence). The CDR3 has 15 residues. CDR3 in amino acids: CASSLRDSRTGELFF. The CDR3, as DNA: TGTGCCAGCAGCTTACGGGACAGCCGCACCGGGGAGCTGTTTTTT.

The rearrangement uses TRBV5-1 and TRBJ2-3; a weak D match, TRBD2 (5 bases). CDR3 length: 15 amino acids. CDR1 is SGHRS, CDR2 YFSETQ, per germline. Trimming pared 7 bases from V and 0 bases from J, leaving 15 bases between. The CDR3 reads CASHGGGRSTDTQYF. As DNA, the CDR3 is TGCGCCAGCCACGGAGGTGGGCGGAGCACAGATACGCAGTATTTT.

Concerning this clonotype: This could be a read error, since a much larger clone is one nucleotide away. The chain recombines TRBV16 with TRBJ1-5; no clear D gene. The CDR3 runs 15 residues. Germline V gene sequence: CDR1 KGHSY, CDR2 FQNENV. With 4 bases removed from V and 0 bases from J, the gap between germline ends came to 10 bases. The CDR3 here is CASSRDGGSNQPQHF. CDR3 DNA sequence: TGTGCCAGCAGCCGAGACGGAGGTAGCAATCAGCCCCAGCATTTT.

This clonotype was picked up many times. CDR3: CASRSRLAGGPGYEQYF. The DNA of the CDR3 is TGTGCCAGCAGAAGCCGACTAGCGGGAGGGCCGGGGTACGAGCAGTACTTC. The rearrangement uses TRBV28 and TRBJ2-7, with 14 bases aligning to TRBD2. Trimming cost V 6 bases and J 4 bases; bases outside gene matches: 11. This CDR3 comprises 17 residues. Germline loops: CDR1 MDHEN, CDR2 SYDVKM.

The chain is built from TRBV11-2 and TRBJ2-1, with 11 nucleotides matching TRBD2. The CDR3 runs 19 residues. Germline CDR1 and CDR2: SGHAT and FQNNGV. J was trimmed by 2 bases and V by 5 bases; bases with no gene match: 14. CDR3 residues: CASSPYPASGRSPYNEQFF. The CDR3 DNA sequence: TGTGCCAGCAGCCCGTACCCGGCTAGCGGGAGGAGTCCCTACAATGAGCAGTTCTTC.

This clonotype was recorded at least ten times. The V call is TRBV20-1, the J call TRBJ2-3; 7 bases fit TRBD1. The CDR3 extends over 13 amino acids. Germline CDR1 reads DFQATT; CDR2 reads SNEGSKA (reference sequence). V shed 7 bases and J 0 bases; nucleotides not matched to a gene: 4. The CDR3 is CSETGSSTDTQYF. The CDR3 nucleotides read TGCAGTGAGACAGGGTCTAGCACAGATACGCAGTATTTT.

In its sample, this clonotype was seen many times. The J gene is TRBJ2-5, the V gene TRBV27; 8 nucleotides match TRBD2. This CDR3 region has 14 residues. Looked up from germline, CDR1 is MNHEY and CDR2 is SMNVEV (reference sequence). V shed 6 bases, J shed 1 base, and the junction held 4 bases outside the gene matches. The chain's CDR3 is CASSITSGQETQYF. The CDR3 DNA reads TGTGCCAGCAGCATTACTAGCGGCCAAGAGACCCAGTACTTC.

The chain uses TRBV19 and TRBJ2-2; D call uncertain. Trimming cost V 9 bases and J 5 bases, with 10 bases left between them. This CDR3 comprises 12 residues. Germline lookup yields CDR1 LNHDA and CDR2 SQIVND (reference sequence). The CDR3 coding sequence is TGTGCCAGCGCTTTCCAAACCGGGGAGCTGTTTTTT. Translation: CASAFQTGELFF. The entire variable domain, with the rest obtained from reference TRBV19 and TRBJ2-2, is as follows: DGGITQSPKYLFRKEGQNVTLSCEQNLNHDAMYWYRQDPGQGLRLIYYSQIVNDFQKGDIAEGYSVSREKKESFPLTVTSAQKNPTAFYLCASAFQTGELFFGEGSRLTVL.

The rearrangement uses TRBV4-1 and TRBJ2-3, with D maybe TRBD2 (6 bases). Germline V gene sequence: CDR1 MGHRA, CDR2 YSYEKL. V was cut by 4 bases and J by 2 bases, with 10 bases left in between. This CDR3 has 14 amino acids. CDR3 in DNA: TGCGCCAGCAGCCGGGACTTTATCACAGATACGCAGTATTTT. It codes for CASSRDFITDTQYF.

This clonotype showed up many times. V gene TRBV7-9 combines with J gene TRBJ2-3; 15 bases align to TRBD2. This CDR3 is built from 18 residues. CDR1 and CDR2 from the germline V gene are SEHNR and FQNEAQ (reference sequence). V shed 4 bases and J 4 bases; nucleotides not matched to a gene: 9. CDR3 residues: CASSSPGLAGGGADTQYF. CDR3 in DNA: TGTGCCAGCAGCTCACCGGGACTAGCGGGAGGAGGAGCAGATACGCAGTATTTT.

The rearrangement uses TRBV6-6 and TRBJ2-6, with D possibly being TRBD1 or TRBD2 (5 bases each). Germline CDR1 reads MNHNY; CDR2 reads SVGAGI (reference sequence). The CDR3 has 19 residues. V lost 2 bases and J lost 0, with 17 bases in between. Here the CDR3 DNA reads TGTGCCAGCAGTTACGCCCGGGGCAGTGAGGGCTCTGGGGCCAACGTCCTGACTTTC. This gives the protein CASSYARGSEGSGANVLTF.

The genes are TRBV18 and TRBJ2-7; 7 bases are shared with TRBD1. The CDR3 runs 13 residues. Germline values: CDR1 KGHSH, CDR2 LQKENI. V lost 6 bases to trimming and J lost 6 bases; unmatched junction nucleotides: 8. The CDR3 sequence: CASSREGALEQYF. The CDR3 nucleotides read TGTGCCAGCTCCCGCGAGGGGGCTCTCGAGCAGTACTTC.

This clonotype has at least ten counts. The rearrangement joins TRBV24-1 to TRBJ2-1, with no clear D. The CDR3 is made up of 16 amino acids. Germline CDR1 is KGHDR and CDR2 is SFDVKD. The V gene lost 4 bases and the J gene lost 0 bases, with 12 bases spanning the gap. The DNA of the CDR3 is TGTGCCACCAGTGACCGGACCGCAAGCTCCTACAATGAGCAGTTCTTC. Protein product: CATSDRTASSYNEQFF.

This clonotype was detected many times. The CDR3: CASSWTSWMNEQYF. Here the CDR3 DNA reads TGTGCCAGCAGTTGGACTAGCTGGATGAACGAGCAGTACTTC. The chain links TRBV2 to TRBJ2-7; 8 bases line up with TRBD2. In germline, CDR1 is SNHLY, CDR2 FYNNEI. The CDR3 totals 14 residues. With V trimmed by 5 bases and J by 5 bases, 8 bases remained unmatched. Full variable domain (rest looked up from reference TRBV2 and TRBJ2-7): EPEVTQTPSHQVTQMGQEVILRCVPISNHLYFYWYRQILGQKVEFLVSFYNNEISEKSEIFDDQFSVERPDGSNFTLKIRSTKLEDSAMYFCASSWTSWMNEQYFGPGTRLTVT.